Listed below are T cell receptor beta chains from one sample, sequenced in a study of T-cell memory formation after mild COVID-19. Via MiXCR, TCRdb re-called the 5' RACE reads, giving one row per CDR3 protein. The sample holds about 90,000 distinct CDR3 sequences, about 13% seen once. The sequenced material came from PBMCs or a T cell subset sorted from them (not recorded which). Receptors were obtained from an adult woman who had mild COVID-19 (a few samples of this study predate the infection). Cell type and time point are not known. CDR3s include the opening cysteine and the closing phenylalanine or tryptophan. D genes are given only for firm matches. Size tells how often a clone was seen (once, few, many) or the class of an expanded clone, and some rows leave it out.

j_call: TRBJ2-1
v_call: TRBV11-2
d_call: .
clone_size: .
cdr3_aa: CASSLVVYEQFF
cdr3_nt: TGTGCCAGCAGCTTAGTGGTATATGAGCAGTTCTTC

j_call: TRBJ2-5
v_call: TRBV7-9
d_call: TRBD2
clone_size: few
cdr3_aa: CASRSERGSEETQYF
cdr3_nt: TGTGCCAGCAGATCCGAGCGGGGCTCGGAAGAGACCCAGTACTTC

j_call: TRBJ2-7
v_call: TRBV10-3
d_call: .
clone_size: few
cdr3_aa: CAISPSRTASYEQYF
cdr3_nt: TGTGCCATCAGTCCTTCACGGACAGCTTCCTACGAGCAGTACTTC

j_call: TRBJ2-3
v_call: TRBV9
d_call: .
clone_size: few
cdr3_aa: CASSQSGRTSTDTQYF
cdr3_nt: TGTGCCAGCAGCCAATCAGGACGGACTAGCACAGATACGCAGTATTTT

j_call: TRBJ1-1
v_call: TRBV11-2
d_call: TRBD1
clone_size: few
cdr3_aa: CASSLALQGRAEAFF
cdr3_nt: TGTGCCAGCAGCTTAGCCTTACAGGGGCGGGCTGAAGCTTTCTTT

j_call: TRBJ2-1
v_call: TRBV6-2/TRBV6-3
d_call: .
clone_size: .
cdr3_aa: CASSYLRAGRPDGYNEQFF
cdr3_nt: TGTGCCAGCAGTTACTTGCGCGCGGGAAGGCCCGACGGGTACAATGAGCAGTTCTTC

j_call: TRBJ2-7
v_call: TRBV5-1
d_call: TRBD2
clone_size: few
cdr3_aa: CASSMGLAGVDEQYF
cdr3_nt: TGCGCCAGCAGCATGGGACTAGCGGGAGTTGACGAGCAGTACTTC

j_call: TRBJ1-1
v_call: TRBV12-3/TRBV12-4
d_call: .
clone_size: .
cdr3_aa: CASWGQLNTEAFF
cdr3_nt: TGTGCCAGCTGGGGACAACTGAACACTGAAGCTTTCTTT

j_call: TRBJ2-5
v_call: TRBV29-1
d_call: .
clone_size: few
cdr3_aa: CSVEDEGMVETQYF
cdr3_nt: TGCAGCGTTGAAGATGAGGGGATGGTGGAGACCCAGTACTTC

j_call: TRBJ2-3
v_call: TRBV7-8
d_call: TRBD1
clone_size: .
cdr3_aa: CASSVGIAGGADTQYF
cdr3_nt: TGTGCCAGCAGCGTAGGGATTGCAGGGGGAGCAGATACGCAGTATTTT

j_call: TRBJ1-2
v_call: TRBV7-9
d_call: TRBD1
clone_size: few
cdr3_aa: CASSLAGQDYGYTF
cdr3_nt: TGTGCCAGCAGCTTGGCCGGACAGGACTATGGCTACACCTTC

j_call: TRBJ2-7
v_call: TRBV29-1
d_call: .
clone_size: .
cdr3_aa: CSVQGEPKEIYEQYF
cdr3_nt: TGCAGCGTACAAGGGGAGCCCAAGGAAATCTACGAGCAGTACTTC

j_call: TRBJ1-1
v_call: TRBV7-9
d_call: .
clone_size: .
cdr3_aa: CASSLSPPNTEAFF
cdr3_nt: TGTGCCAGCAGCTTATCGCCTCCTAACACTGAAGCTTTCTTT

j_call: TRBJ2-7
v_call: TRBV4-1
d_call: TRBD2
clone_size: few
cdr3_aa: CASSQIGGAAHEQYF
cdr3_nt: TGCGCCAGCAGCCAAATCGGGGGGGCAGCCCACGAGCAGTACTTC

j_call: TRBJ1-2
v_call: TRBV29-1
d_call: TRBD1
clone_size: .
cdr3_aa: CSVEEGTGGYGYTF
cdr3_nt: TGCAGCGTTGAAGAAGGGACAGGGGGCTATGGCTACACCTTC

j_call: TRBJ2-7
v_call: TRBV5-8
d_call: TRBD2
clone_size: few
cdr3_aa: CASSLGLAGGYEQYF
cdr3_nt: TGTGCCAGCAGCTTGGGACTAGCGGGAGGTTACGAGCAGTACTTC

j_call: TRBJ2-3
v_call: TRBV24-1
d_call: .
clone_size: .
cdr3_aa: CATSTSGTQYF
cdr3_nt: TGTGCCACCAGTACGAGCGGTACGCAGTATTTT

j_call: TRBJ2-7
v_call: TRBV5-1
d_call: TRBD1
clone_size: few
cdr3_aa: CASSVGWGQGIYEQYF
cdr3_nt: TGCGCCAGCAGCGTGGGCTGGGGACAGGGTATCTACGAGCAGTACTTC

j_call: TRBJ2-6
v_call: TRBV6-5
d_call: .
clone_size: .
cdr3_aa: CASSYSSTTGANVLTF
cdr3_nt: TGTGCCAGCAGTTACTCGAGTACAACTGGGGCCAACGTCCTGACTTTC

j_call: TRBJ2-3
v_call: TRBV4-1
d_call: .
clone_size: .
cdr3_aa: CASSPPGTDTQYF
cdr3_nt: TGCGCCAGCAGCCCTCCAGGGACAGATACGCAGTATTTT

j_call: TRBJ2-7
v_call: TRBV5-5
d_call: .
clone_size: .
cdr3_aa: CASSRSTGSYEQYF
cdr3_nt: TGTGCCAGCAGCCGGTCGACAGGTTCCTACGAGCAGTACTTC

j_call: TRBJ1-3
v_call: TRBV9
d_call: .
clone_size: few
cdr3_aa: CASSEWGNTIYF
cdr3_nt: TGTGCCAGCAGTGAGTGGGGAAACACCATATATTTT

j_call: TRBJ1-2
v_call: TRBV7-9
d_call: TRBD1
clone_size: few
cdr3_aa: CASSGDRIYGYTF
cdr3_nt: TGTGCCAGCAGCGGGGACAGGATCTATGGCTACACCTTC

j_call: TRBJ2-1
v_call: TRBV7-9
d_call: .
clone_size: many
cdr3_aa: CASSSSNEQFF
cdr3_nt: TGTGCCAGCAGCTCCTCCAATGAGCAGTTCTTC

j_call: TRBJ1-5
v_call: TRBV5-1
d_call: .
clone_size: few
cdr3_aa: CASSLAGSGDQPQHF
cdr3_nt: TGCGCCAGCAGCTTGGCCGGGTCGGGGGATCAGCCCCAGCATTTT

j_call: TRBJ2-7
v_call: TRBV24-1
d_call: .
clone_size: many
cdr3_aa: CATSDFGGGEQYF
cdr3_nt: TGTGCCACCAGTGATTTTGGGGGTGGCGAGCAGTACTTC

j_call: TRBJ2-1
v_call: TRBV12-3/TRBV12-4
d_call: TRBD2
clone_size: .
cdr3_aa: CASNLAGVYNEQFF
cdr3_nt: TGTGCCAGCAACCTAGCGGGAGTGTACAATGAGCAGTTCTTC

j_call: TRBJ2-1
v_call: TRBV6-5
d_call: .
clone_size: few
cdr3_aa: CASSSSGTGGHNEQFF
cdr3_nt: TGTGCCAGCAGTTCTTCCGGGACTGGGGGACACAATGAGCAGTTCTTC

j_call: TRBJ2-3
v_call: TRBV9
d_call: TRBD2
clone_size: .
cdr3_aa: CASSVGGLADPSTDTQYF
cdr3_nt: TGTGCCAGCAGCGTAGGCGGACTAGCGGACCCCAGCACAGATACGCAGTATTTT

j_call: TRBJ1-1
v_call: TRBV7-9
d_call: .
clone_size: .
cdr3_aa: CASSLISDEAFF
cdr3_nt: TGTGCCAGCAGCTTAATATCAGACGAAGCTTTCTTT

j_call: TRBJ2-1
v_call: TRBV29-1
d_call: TRBD1
clone_size: few
cdr3_aa: CSVDWPRGHDEQFF
cdr3_nt: TGCAGCGTTGATTGGCCCAGGGGGCATGATGAGCAGTTCTTC

j_call: TRBJ1-2
v_call: TRBV11-3
d_call: TRBD1
clone_size: .
cdr3_aa: CASSYAGTGAGYTF
cdr3_nt: TGTGCCAGCAGCTACGCCGGGACAGGGGCCGGCTACACCTTC

j_call: TRBJ2-1
v_call: TRBV30
d_call: .
clone_size: .
cdr3_aa: CAWSGTASSYNEQFF
cdr3_nt: TGTGCCTGGAGCGGGACTGCCAGCTCCTACAATGAGCAGTTCTTC

j_call: TRBJ2-7
v_call: TRBV25-1
d_call: TRBD1
clone_size: few
cdr3_aa: CASSRTGAPYEQYF
cdr3_nt: TGTGCCAGCAGCCGGACAGGGGCCCCCTACGAGCAGTACTTC

j_call: TRBJ2-1
v_call: TRBV27
d_call: .
clone_size: .
cdr3_aa: CASSLSPFPNEQFF
cdr3_nt: TGTGCCAGCAGTTTATCTCCCTTTCCAAATGAGCAGTTCTTC

j_call: TRBJ1-2
v_call: TRBV25-1
d_call: TRBD1
clone_size: few
cdr3_aa: CASSGYGQGKRGYGYTF
cdr3_nt: TGTGCCAGCAGTGGGTATGGACAGGGTAAAAGGGGCTATGGCTACACCTTC

j_call: TRBJ1-4
v_call: TRBV9
d_call: .
clone_size: few
cdr3_aa: CASSPGGRPNEKLFF
cdr3_nt: TGTGCCAGCAGCCCCGGGGGCAGACCGAATGAAAAACTGTTTTTT

j_call: TRBJ2-1
v_call: TRBV12-3/TRBV12-4
d_call: TRBD2
clone_size: .
cdr3_aa: CASSQGTSGRNEQFF
cdr3_nt: TGTGCCAGCAGCCAAGGGACTAGCGGGAGGAATGAGCAGTTCTTC

j_call: TRBJ1-5
v_call: TRBV5-1
d_call: .
clone_size: few
cdr3_aa: CASSLGEGLGNQPQHF
cdr3_nt: TGCGCCAGCAGCTTGGGAGAAGGGCTTGGCAATCAGCCCCAGCATTTT

j_call: TRBJ2-4
v_call: TRBV6-5
d_call: .
clone_size: .
cdr3_aa: CASSGGQGRNIQYF
cdr3_nt: TGTGCCAGCAGTGGGGGTCAGGGGAGAAACATTCAGTACTTC

j_call: TRBJ2-1
v_call: TRBV24-1
d_call: .
clone_size: .
cdr3_aa: CATSGGHNEQFF
cdr3_nt: TGTGCCACCAGTGGCGGGCACAATGAGCAGTTCTTC

j_call: TRBJ2-1
v_call: TRBV6-5
d_call: .
clone_size: few
cdr3_aa: CASSETGIPYNEQFF
cdr3_nt: TGTGCCAGCAGTGAGACCGGGATCCCGTACAATGAGCAGTTCTTC

j_call: TRBJ2-5
v_call: TRBV20-1
d_call: .
clone_size: .
cdr3_aa: CSARDMGRGETQYF
cdr3_nt: TGCAGTGCTAGAGATATGGGGCGAGGGGAGACCCAGTACTTC

j_call: TRBJ2-1
v_call: TRBV14
d_call: .
clone_size: few
cdr3_aa: CASSPKLYSYNEQFF
cdr3_nt: TGTGCCAGCAGCCCGAAGCTATACTCCTACAATGAGCAGTTCTTC

j_call: TRBJ2-7
v_call: TRBV5-1
d_call: .
clone_size: .
cdr3_aa: CASSLDAHPSYEQYF
cdr3_nt: TGCGCCAGCAGCTTGGACGCCCACCCCTCCTACGAGCAGTACTTC

j_call: TRBJ2-2
v_call: TRBV7-9
d_call: TRBD1
clone_size: few
cdr3_aa: CASSSGQGRNTGELFF
cdr3_nt: TGTGCCAGCAGCTCCGGACAGGGGCGGAACACCGGGGAGCTGTTTTTT

j_call: TRBJ1-5
v_call: TRBV5-6
d_call: .
clone_size: .
cdr3_aa: CASSLTPGYNQPQHF
cdr3_nt: TGTGCCAGCAGCTTGACTCCAGGGTACAATCAGCCCCAGCATTTT

j_call: TRBJ2-3
v_call: TRBV20-1
d_call: TRBD2
clone_size: .
cdr3_aa: CSARFSHWTSGGSTDTQYF
cdr3_nt: TGCAGTGCTAGATTCAGCCATTGGACTAGCGGGGGTAGCACAGATACGCAGTATTTT

j_call: TRBJ2-4
v_call: TRBV6-7
d_call: .
clone_size: .
cdr3_aa: CATGNIQYF
cdr3_nt: TGTGCCACTGGAAACATTCAGTACTTC

j_call: TRBJ2-5
v_call: TRBV7-3
d_call: .
clone_size: .
cdr3_aa: CASSRNRGWQETQYF
cdr3_nt: TGTGCCAGCAGCCGGAATCGGGGGTGGCAAGAGACCCAGTACTTC

j_call: TRBJ2-3
v_call: TRBV7-3
d_call: .
clone_size: many
cdr3_aa: CASSLTSGSTDTQYF
cdr3_nt: TGTGCCAGCAGCTTAACTAGCGGAAGCACAGATACGCAGTATTTT

j_call: TRBJ2-3
v_call: TRBV7-2
d_call: .
clone_size: .
cdr3_aa: CASSLSWRLTESSTDTQYF
cdr3_nt: TGTGCCAGCAGCTTAAGTTGGAGACTAACCGAATCTAGCACAGATACGCAGTATTTT